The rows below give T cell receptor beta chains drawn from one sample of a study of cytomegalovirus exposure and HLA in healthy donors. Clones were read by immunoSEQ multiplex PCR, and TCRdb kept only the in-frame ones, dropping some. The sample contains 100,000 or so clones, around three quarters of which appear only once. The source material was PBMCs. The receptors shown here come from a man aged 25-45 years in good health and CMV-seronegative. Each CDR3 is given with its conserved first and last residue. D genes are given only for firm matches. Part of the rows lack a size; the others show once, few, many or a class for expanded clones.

TGTGCCAGCAGCTTCTACCATGAGCAGTTCTTC | CASSFYHEQFF | TRBV7-2 | . | . | TRBJ2-1
TGTGCCAGCAGTGAAAAACTGCCTGGCTACACCTTC | CASSEKLPGYTF | TRBV6-1 | . | . | TRBJ1-2
TGTGCCAGTAGTAAGAGCGGGGGGGACAATGAGCAGTTCTTC | CASSKSGGDNEQFF | TRBV19 | TRBD2 | . | TRBJ2-1
TGTGCCAGCAGCCGGGAAGAGGGGGGGATCTACACCTTC | CASSREEGGIYTF | TRBV6-6 | . | once | TRBJ1-2
TGTGCCAGCAGTCTTACCGGATACCCTCGGGATGGGGAAAAACTGTTTTTT | CASSLTGYPRDGEKLFF | TRBV27 | . | few | TRBJ1-4
TGCAGCGCACAAGAAGCGGGGGGGCGGTACAATGAGCAGTTCTTC | CSAQEAGGRYNEQFF | TRBV29-1 | TRBD2 | . | TRBJ2-1
TGTGCCAGCAGCTTGTTGGGCCCGTCCGGCAATGAGCAGTTCTTC | CASSLLGPSGNEQFF | TRBV5-6 | . | . | TRBJ2-1
TGTGCCTGTAGGGACAGGGGTTTATACTATGGCTACACCTTC | CACRDRGLYYGYTF | TRBV30 | TRBD1 | . | TRBJ1-2
TGTGCCAGTAGTCAGACAGGGGCTGGCACAGATACGCAGTATTTT | CASSQTGAGTDTQYF | TRBV19 | TRBD1 | once | TRBJ2-3
TGTGCCAGCAGTGTAACCGGGACTATCTACGAGCAGTACTTC | CASSVTGTIYEQYF | TRBV6-5 | TRBD2 | few | TRBJ2-7
TGTGCCAGCAGCCCCCGTCCGTTTTACGAGCAGTACTTC | CASSPRPFYEQYF | TRBV6-5 | . | . | TRBJ2-7
TGTGCCAGCAGCCCCGGGACAGGGGGCTACGAGCAGTACTTC | CASSPGTGGYEQYF | TRBV11-3 | TRBD1 | . | TRBJ2-7
TGTGCCAGCAGCCCCGCTACGGGGGAATTTAGCAATCAGCCCCAGCATTTT | CASSPATGEFSNQPQHF | TRBV5-8 | . | . | TRBJ1-5
TGTGCCAGCAGCGCCGGACATAGCAATCAGCCCCAGCATTTT | CASSAGHSNQPQHF | TRBV28 | . | . | TRBJ1-5
TGTGCCAGCAGTGGAAGGGACAGCGGAACCTACGAGCAGTACTTC | CASSGRDSGTYEQYF | TRBV27 | TRBD1 | . | TRBJ2-7
TGTGCCAGCAGTTTGCGACAGGGAGTTACGGAGCAGTACTTC | CASSLRQGVTEQYF | TRBV28 | TRBD1 | . | TRBJ2-7
TGTGCCAGCTCAGACAGACACAATGAGCAGTTCTTC | CASSDRHNEQFF | TRBV18 | . | . | TRBJ2-1
TGCGCCAGCAGCCTCAGGGGAGAGACCCAGTACTTC | CASSLRGETQYF | TRBV4-3 | . | . | TRBJ2-5
TGTGCCAGCAGTGGGGGAGGAGGGCAAGAGACCCAGTACTTC | CASSGGGGQETQYF | TRBV6-1 | . | . | TRBJ2-5
TGCGCCAGCAGCTTGGCGGGACTAGCGGGAGCTCGGGAGCAGTACTTC | CASSLAGLAGAREQYF | TRBV5-1 | TRBD2 | . | TRBJ2-7
TGTGCCAGCAGGCTGCCCGCGGGTGGCTACACCTTC | CASRLPAGGYTF | TRBV6-5 | . | . | TRBJ1-2
TGTGCCAGCTCACCACCCGGTGGGGGGAGCCCTTCCTACTTC | CASSPPGGGSPSYF | TRBV18 | . | . | TRBJ2-5
TGTGCCAGCAGTTCCGACCCAGGAGGCACTATCTATGGCTACACCTTC | CASSSDPGGTIYGYTF | TRBV27 | . | once | TRBJ1-2
TGTGCCAGTTACAGGGAGGGAGGCTATGGCTACACCTTC | CASYREGGYGYTF | TRBV6-5 | . | . | TRBJ1-2
TGTGCCAGCAGCTTCGCAGACTTAAATTCACCCCTCCACTTT | CASSFADLNSPLHF | TRBV25-1 | . | once | TRBJ1-6
TGTGCCAGCAGCCTGGGACAGGGGTTCCACGAGCAGTACTTC | CASSLGQGFHEQYF | TRBV14 | TRBD1 | . | TRBJ2-7
TGTGCCAGCAGCTTGGCGACAATTGAAAATGAGCAGTTCTTC | CASSLATIENEQFF | TRBV5-4 | . | . | TRBJ2-1
TGTGCCAGCAGCTTAGAGGCGGTGGGTAATTCACCCCTCCACTTT | CASSLEAVGNSPLHF | TRBV7-9 | . | . | TRBJ1-6
TGTGCCAGCAGCGACAGGGACTCTGGAAACACCATATATTTT | CASSDRDSGNTIYF | TRBV9 | . | . | TRBJ1-3
TGCAGCGCGGGGAGGGAAATAAATGAGCAGTTCTTC | CSAGREINEQFF | TRBV29-1 | TRBD2 | few | TRBJ2-1
TGTGCCAGCAGCTCGTACAGGGGAAGCGGCACCGGGGAGCTGTTTTTT | CASSSYRGSGTGELFF | TRBV7-9 | TRBD1 | . | TRBJ2-2